The 21 T cell receptor beta chains below were found in one sample sequenced in a study of vaccination and CD4 T cells after COVID-19. Cultured CD4+ T-cell DNA underwent Oncomine TCR Beta short-read sequencing. TCRdb recomputed calls from the PCR reads with MiXCR, one row per CDR3 protein. Seen here are some 14,000 distinct CDR3 sequences, around 44% observed once, and the top ten hold 13%. This sample's treatment: roughly 11-day PBMC culture with coronavirus spike peptide pools or control peptides (ViraFEST assay). These receptors have no identified antigens. Sequencing was done on a sample of CD4+ T cells from blood, cultured in vitro. Receptors were obtained from a human donor who had recovered from COVID-19.

This clonotype came up a few times. The V gene is TRBV6-1, the J gene TRBJ1-5; 8 bases map to TRBD1. The CDR3 is 13 residues long. Germline V CDR1 and CDR2: MNHNS, SASEGT. The junction had 4 bases not matched to a gene; V was cut back by 6 bases and J by 6 bases. Here the CDR3 DNA reads TGTGCCAGCAGACTCAGGGGGCTTCAGCCCCAGCATTTT. Protein: CASRLRGLQPQHF.

The rearrangement uses TRBV6-2 or TRBV6-3 and TRBJ1-5; D remains ambiguous. The germline V gene encodes CDR1 MNHEY and CDR2 SVGEGT. Trimming shortened V by 8 bases and J by 3 bases, and 8 bases separated the two germline ends. This CDR3 spans 12 amino acids. The CDR3 is CASYSLNQPQHF. CDR3 DNA: TGTGCCAGCTACAGCCTCAATCAGCCCCAGCATTTT.

The rearrangement uses TRBV7-2 and TRBJ2-3; TRBD2 agrees at 9 bases. J gave up 1 base and V 5 bases, and 7 bases lay outside the gene matches. This CDR3 contains 16 residues. In germline, CDR1 is SGHTA, CDR2 FQGNSA. CDR3 sequence: CASSPLASGGTDTQYF. The CDR3 DNA sequence: TGTGCCAGCAGCCCCCTGGCTAGCGGGGGCACAGATACGCAGTATTTT.

CDR3 protein: CAISPVRGGPNQPQHF. CDR3 in DNA: TGTGCCATCAGTCCCGTTCGAGGGGGACCAAATCAGCCCCAGCATTTT. This chain links TRBV10-3 with TRBJ1-5; D may be TRBD1 (6 bases). Looked up from germline, CDR1 is ENHRY and CDR2 is SYGVKD. The ends were cut back, 5 bases at V and 4 bases at J, with 18 bases in the middle. There are 16 residues in the CDR3.

The J gene is TRBJ2-7, the V gene TRBV11-2; either TRBD1 or TRBD2 may fit D (5 bases each). The CDR3 has 13 amino acids. V was shortened by 4 bases and J by 5 bases, with 12 bases between the two germline ends. The germline gives CDR1 SGHAT, CDR2 FQNNGV. CDR3 region: CASSWDRGHEQYF. The CDR3 DNA sequence: TGTGCCAGCAGCTGGGACCGGGGACACGAGCAGTACTTC.

This clonotype was recorded once. This chain connects TRBV19 to TRBJ1-4, with D hard to call. Germline V gene sequence: CDR1 LNHDA, CDR2 SQIVND (reference sequence). With 10 bases removed from V and 1 base from J, the gap between germline ends came to 10 bases. This CDR3 spans 13 amino acids. DNA of the CDR3: TGTGCCACCCGTCGGTTAACTAATGAAAAACTGTTTTTT. As protein: CATRRLTNEKLFF.

This clonotype was observed a few times. The J gene is TRBJ1-4, the V gene TRBV7-8; a possible D gene is TRBD1 (6 bases). Germline-derived CDR1 and CDR2 are SGHVS and FQNEAQ. V was shortened by 3 bases and J by 0 bases, with 14 bases between the two germline ends. The length of the CDR3 is 17 residues. The CDR3 loop reads CASSFVRGSATNEKLFF. Written as DNA, the CDR3 is TGTGCCAGCAGCTTCGTCAGGGGATCGGCAACTAATGAAAAACTGTTTTTT.

The chain has TRBV7-2 and TRBJ1-4, with 7 positions matching TRBD1. The V gene end was trimmed by 4 bases and the J gene end by 5 bases; junction bases not matched to a gene: 7. Germline CDR1 reads SGHTA; CDR2 reads FQGNSA. The CDR3 runs to 15 residues. CDR3 DNA sequence: TGTGCCAGCAGCTCCTCGGGACAGCTAAATGAAAAACTGTTTTTT. Amino acid sequence: CASSSSGQLNEKLFF.

The genes are TRBV10-3 and TRBJ1-4, with D possibly TRBD1 on 5 matching bases. The CDR3 contains 17 residues. Trimming left V 6 bases short and J 6 bases short, with 23 bases between. The V gene's germline CDR1 is ENHRY and CDR2 SYGVKD. The DNA for the CDR3 is TGTGCCATCAGCCCTCGAAACGGACAAGACAGTGATGAAAAACTGTTTTTT. Translated, it gives CAISPRNGQDSDEKLFF.

The gene calls are TRBV19 and TRBJ1-5; D is perhaps TRBD1 (6 bases). The CDR3 has 15 residues. Germline CDR1 reads LNHDA; CDR2 reads SQIVND (reference sequence). With 7 bases removed from V and 1 base from J, the gap between germline ends came to 14 bases. The chain's CDR3 is CASTAETGSNQPQHF. CDR3 in DNA: TGTGCCAGTACCGCGGAGACAGGAAGCAATCAGCCCCAGCATTTT.

This chain links TRBV20-1 with TRBJ2-1, with 12 bases fitting TRBD2. The ends lost 3 bases at V and 9 bases at J; junction bases unmatched: 3. Germline CDR1 DFQATT, CDR2 SNEGSKA (reference sequence). This CDR3 contains 13 residues. The CDR3: CSASPTSGGEQFF. The CDR3 DNA reads TGCAGTGCTAGTCCGACTAGCGGGGGTGAGCAGTTCTTC.

This chain links TRBV7-8 with TRBJ1-1; 7 bases agree with TRBD1. V lost 5 bases and J lost 4; bases outside the gene matches: 13. This CDR3 spans 16 amino acids. The germline CDR1 and CDR2 sequences are SGHVS and FQNEAQ. CDR3 DNA sequence: TGTGCCAGCAGCCTTTCAATCTCAGGGGGGACCACTGAAGCTTTCTTT. Protein: CASSLSISGGTTEAFF.

V usage is TRBV10-3 and J usage is TRBJ2-2, with 7 nucleotides matching TRBD1. Germline V gives CDR1 ENHRY, CDR2 SYGVKD. This CDR3 has 16 amino acids. Trimming cost V 7 bases and J 5 bases; bases outside gene matches: 13. CDR3 sequence reads: CAIKVRDSVTTGELFF. The CDR3 DNA reads as TGTGCCATCAAAGTCCGGGACAGCGTAACAACCGGGGAGCTGTTTTTT.

CDR3 residues: CASSLEGTPRHGYTF. The DNA for the CDR3 is TGCGCCAGCAGCTTGGAGGGGACACCCCGCCATGGCTACACCTTC. The J gene is TRBJ1-2, the V gene TRBV5-1; a possible D gene is TRBD1 (6 bases). Trimming shortened V by 0 bases and J by 6 bases, and 15 bases separated the two germline ends. The germline gives CDR1 SGHRS, CDR2 YFSETQ. The CDR3 extends over 15 amino acids.

V usage is TRBV7-2 and J usage is TRBJ2-5, with no clear D. The germline V gene has CDR1 SGHTA and CDR2 FQGNSA. The length of the CDR3 is 16 residues. The V gene lost 1 base and the J gene lost 5 bases, with 17 bases spanning the gap. CDR3 sequence reads: CASSLGRAGVDETQYF. As DNA, the CDR3 is TGTGCCAGCAGCTTAGGTCGTGCTGGGGTCGATGAGACCCAGTACTTC.

The J gene is TRBJ2-7, the V gene TRBV5-1; D is possibly TRBD1 (6 bases). With 0 bases removed from V and 6 bases from J, the gap between germline ends came to 13 bases. The germline CDR1 and CDR2 sequences are SGHRS and YFSETQ. CDR3 length: 14 amino acids. CDR3 nucleotide sequence: TGCGCCAGCAGCTTGGCAGGGGCGAATCCCGAGCAGTACTTC. Amino acids: CASSLAGANPEQYF. Using reference TRBV5-1 and TRBJ2-7 for the parts outside the CDR3, the full variable domain is KAGVTQTPRYLIKTRGQQVTLSCSPISGHRSVSWYQQTPGQGLQFLFEYFSETQRNKGNFPGRFSGRQFSNSRSEMNVSTLELGDSALYLCASSLAGANPEQYFGPGTRLTVT.

This chain uses TRBV7-3 with TRBJ2-5; possibly TRBD2 for D (5 bases). The CDR3 is 13 amino acids. V was pared by 4 bases and J by 0 bases, with 6 bases between. Per the germline V gene, CDR1 is SGHTA and CDR2 is FQGTGA. This CDR3 is CASSSGNQETQYF. The CDR3 DNA follows: TGTGCCAGCAGCTCCGGGAACCAAGAGACCCAGTACTTC.

This chain links TRBV20-1 with TRBJ1-5, with D unclear. Germline V gene data show CDR1 as DFQATT and CDR2 as SNEGSKA (reference sequence). The CDR3 has 13 amino acids. V lost 0 bases and J 5 bases, leaving 8 bases between the germline ends. CDR3 bases: TGCAGTGCTAGAGACCTATCGGATCAGCCCCAGCATTTT. Translation: CSARDLSDQPQHF.

The chain uses TRBV6-2 or TRBV6-3 and TRBJ2-3; TRBD1 aligns across 7 bases. Germline V lookup: CDR1 MNHEY, CDR2 SVGEGT. The CDR3 is 15 amino acids. V lost 6 bases, J lost 3 bases, and 9 bases stayed unmatched. CDR3 residues: CASRGIGTATDTQYF. DNA of the CDR3: TGTGCCAGCAGGGGAATCGGGACAGCTACAGATACGCAGTATTTT.

The chain uses TRBV2 and TRBJ2-3; TRBD2 aligns across 8 bases. The CDR3 extends over 14 amino acids. Germline loops: CDR1 SNHLY, CDR2 FYNNEI. V gave up 7 bases and J gave up 3 bases; unmatched junction bases: 6. The CDR3 coding sequence is TGTGCCAGCAAGGGACTAGTGGGTACAGATACGCAGTATTTT. Translated: CASKGLVGTDTQYF.

This clonotype has only a few counts. The chain links TRBV30 to TRBJ1-1; a weak D match, TRBD1 (5 bases). CDR1 GTSNPN and CDR2 SVGIG come from the germline V gene (reference sequence). Trimming pared 3 bases from V and 7 bases from J, leaving 24 bases between. The CDR3 consists of 16 residues. DNA of the CDR3: TGTGCCTGGAGAAGTTGGGGGGGAAGGTTGAAGGTTGAAGCTTTCTTT. Translated: CAWRSWGGRLKVEAFF.